The clone carrying this T cell receptor (beta chain) was recorded only once. The sample comes from a study of shared clonotypes between healthy human individuals. Assay: immunoSEQ multiplex PCR; the TCRdb copy retains only in-frame clones and omits some. The sample lists about 1.9 million clones, 93% occurring once. The CDR3 sequence is 20 residues long. V gave up 1 base and J gave up 4 bases; unmatched junction bases: 21. Germline loops: CDR1 SQVTM, CDR2 ANQGSEA. CD45RO-negative cells were positively selected for CCR7, leaving out terminally differentiated effector memory CD45RA+ cells. The specimen sequenced was naive CD8+ T cells from PBMCs. V and J are TRBV29-1 and TRBJ2-1, with TRBD2 matching 8 bases. The origin of this receptor is a man younger than 35 in good health. Some clones in this sample may be carry-over from other donors' samples. The CDR3 here is CSVEGAPTSAELPFYNEQFF. The CDR3, as DNA: TGCAGCGTTGAAGGGGCGCCGACTAGCGCCGAATTGCCCTTTTACAATGAGCAGTTCTTC.